One and the same sample provided the 13 T cell receptor beta chains below, sequenced in a study of spatial heterogeneity in lung cancer (dated 2019 in TCRdb). To prepare the library, 5' RACE was applied. Reads for this sample came from a NextSeq 500. TCRdb took the public reads, trimmed them with fastp at Q25, ran MiXCR for clone calling and kept in-frame beta chains. Rows merge per CDR3 protein into single entries with the most common DNA and genes. The sample table contains 95,000 to 130,000 distinct CDR3 sequences; only one count was recorded for 12% of them. The biggest ten clones account for over 15% of the sample. The time point label of this sample denotes: blood at routine non-recurrence follow-up after resection. For TCR sequencing, whole RNA was extracted from tumor and nontumor lung tissue, or from cryopreserved PBMC samples, and no cell sorting was done. Material: PBMCs, obtained at follow-up. All receptors derive from a male donor with early-stage non-small cell lung cancer.

J is TRBJ2-7 and V is TRBV7-6; TRBD1 matches 11 bases. The CDR3 covers 14 residues. The J segment lost 6 bases and the V segment lost 5 bases, leaving 6 bases of the junction unmatched. CDR1 is SGHVS, CDR2 FNYEAQ, per germline. Here the CDR3 DNA reads TGTGCCAGCAGCCCGGGGACAGGGGGTCGCGAGCAGTACTTC. This codes for CASSPGTGGREQYF.

This clonotype was counted between two and nine times. This chain uses TRBV29-1 with TRBJ2-3; TRBD1 is a possible D gene (5 bases). Germline V CDR1 and CDR2: SQVTM, ANQGSEA. The CDR3 has 12 residues. V was pared by 3 bases and J by 3 bases, with 7 bases between. The CDR3 region is CSVDRETDTQYF. The CDR3 DNA follows: TGCAGCGTTGACAGGGAAACAGATACGCAGTATTTT.

The rearrangement uses TRBV5-1 and TRBJ2-7, with 8 positions matching TRBD2. Losses at the gene ends were 6 bases for V and 1 base for J; bases not matched to a gene: 3. Germline CDR1 reads SGHRS; CDR2 reads YFSETQ. The CDR3 runs to 13 residues. The CDR3 sequence is CASKREGSYEQYF. CDR3 nucleotides: TGCGCCAGCAAACGGGAGGGATCCTACGAGCAGTACTTC.

A few counts support this clonotype. The CDR3 protein is CASSQGGKGSPLHF. For the CDR3, the DNA is TGTGCCAGCAGCCAAGGGGGGAAAGGTTCACCCCTCCACTTT. The rearrangement links TRBV3-1 to TRBJ1-6; a possible D gene is TRBD1 (5 bases). This CDR3 has 14 amino acids. CDR1 LGHDT and CDR2 YNNKEL come from the germline V gene (reference sequence). V lost 1 base to trimming and J lost 9 bases, with 10 bases between them.

The chain has TRBV3-1 and TRBJ2-3; D perhaps matches TRBD2 (6 bases). V was clipped by 4 bases and J by 4 bases, with 15 bases between them. CDR3 length equals 15 residues. The germline gives CDR1 LGHDT, CDR2 YNNKEL (reference sequence). CDR3 nucleotide sequence: TGTGCCAGCAGCCTACTAGCCTTTCGCCCAGATACGCAGTATTTT. It is translated as CASSLLAFRPDTQYF.

V usage is TRBV5-4 and J usage is TRBJ2-3; 13 nucleotides align to TRBD2. The CDR3 has 17 residues. V gave up 1 base and J gave up 5 bases; unmatched junction bases: 7. From germline, CDR1 is SGHNT and CDR2 YYREEE (reference sequence). The CDR3 DNA reads as TGTGCCAGCAGCTTGAAACTAGCGGGGGGGCCTGGAGATACGCAGTATTTT. Translation gives CASSLKLAGGPGDTQYF.

In this sample, this clonotype turned up a few times. V gene TRBV11-2 combines with J gene TRBJ2-7, with 7 positions matching TRBD1. With 4 bases clipped from V and 9 bases from J, the junction kept 9 bases outside the gene matches. CDR1 SGHAT and CDR2 FQNNGV come from the germline V gene. The CDR3 is 13 residues long. The CDR3 reads CASSSGTAVSQYF. CDR3 coding DNA: TGTGCCAGCAGCTCCGGGACAGCGGTATCGCAGTACTTC.

This clonotype was recorded a few times. This sequence joins TRBV28 and TRBJ1-1; no definite D call. This CDR3 has 12 residues. Trimming took off 7 bases at V and 7 bases at J, with 13 bases between the two ends. From germline, CDR1 is MDHEN and CDR2 SYDVKM. CDR3 protein: CASTRSLLEAFF. The CDR3 DNA reads TGTGCCAGCACCCGTTCTCTGCTTGAAGCTTTCTTT.

This clonotype was recorded at least ten times. CDR3 coding DNA: TGTGCCAGCAGCTTAACGGGTTCCACAGATACGCAGTATTTT. Protein: CASSLTGSTDTQYF. The chain uses TRBV7-9 and TRBJ2-3; D unresolved. Per the germline V gene, CDR1 is SEHNR and CDR2 is FQNEAQ (reference sequence). Trimming removed 2 bases from V and 2 bases from J, with 8 bases in between. This CDR3 contains 14 residues.

This clonotype was observed a few times. The chain links TRBV7-2 to TRBJ2-1; the match to TRBD1 covers 9 bases. CDR3 length: 15 amino acids. Germline V gives CDR1 SGHTA, CDR2 FQGNSA. V lost 4 bases, J lost 4 bases, and 5 bases stayed unmatched. CDR3 coding DNA: TGTGCCAGCAGCTCTGGACAGGGGCCATACAATGAGCAGTTCTTC. Its translation is CASSSGQGPYNEQFF.

The CDR3 DNA reads TGCGCCAGCAGCCAAGAGAGGGCGGGGTTTAATGAGCAGTTCTTC. As protein: CASSQERAGFNEQFF. The gene calls are TRBV4-3 and TRBJ2-1; maybe TRBD2 (6 bases). Germline V gene lookup returns CDR1 LGHNA and CDR2 YSLEER. Trimming took 0 bases from V and 7 from J, leaving 13 bases between them. CDR3 size: 15 residues.

This clonotype was counted a few times. The chain carries TRBV4-3 and TRBJ2-3, with 8 bases lining up with TRBD1. V gave up 4 bases and J gave up 5 bases; unmatched junction bases: 11. The CDR3 is made up of 16 amino acids. Germline CDR1 reads LGHNA; CDR2 reads YSLEER. The CDR3 DNA sequence: TGCGCCAGCAGCCGGAGTCCGCAGGGGGCGGGAGATACGCAGTATTTT. Protein: CASSRSPQGAGDTQYF.

The V call is TRBV28, the J call TRBJ2-3, with D perhaps matching TRBD2 (5 bases). CDR1 and CDR2 (germline): MDHEN, SYDVKM. Trimming took 4 bases from V and 5 from J, leaving 13 bases between them. The CDR3 totals 14 residues. The CDR3 DNA is TGTGCCAGCAGTTCCTCGATAGGAGGAGATACGCAGTATTTT. Its protein is CASSSSIGGDTQYF.